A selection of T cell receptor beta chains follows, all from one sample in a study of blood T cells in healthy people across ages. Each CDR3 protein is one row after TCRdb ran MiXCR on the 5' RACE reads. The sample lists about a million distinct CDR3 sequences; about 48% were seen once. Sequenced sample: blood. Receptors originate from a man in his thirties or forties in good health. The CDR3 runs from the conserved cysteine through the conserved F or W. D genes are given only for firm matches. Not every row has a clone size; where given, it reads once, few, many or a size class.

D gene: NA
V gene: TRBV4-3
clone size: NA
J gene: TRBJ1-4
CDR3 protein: CASSQGQINEKLFF
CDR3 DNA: TGCGCCAGCAGCCAAGGACAAATTAATGAAAAACTGTTTTTT

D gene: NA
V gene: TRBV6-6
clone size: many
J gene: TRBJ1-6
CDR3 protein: CASRPTRNNSPLHF
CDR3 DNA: TGTGCCAGCAGGCCCACCCGAAATAATTCACCCCTCCACTTT

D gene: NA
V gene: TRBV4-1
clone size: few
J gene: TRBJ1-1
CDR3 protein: CASTLKGTGGNTEAFF
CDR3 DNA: TGCGCCAGCACCCTCAAGGGAACAGGAGGGAACACTGAAGCTTTCTTT

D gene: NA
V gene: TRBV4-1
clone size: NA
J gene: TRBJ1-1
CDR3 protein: CASSHKPGPSSENTEAFF
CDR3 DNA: TGCGCCAGCAGCCACAAACCGGGACCCTCATCGGAGAACACTGAAGCTTTCTTT

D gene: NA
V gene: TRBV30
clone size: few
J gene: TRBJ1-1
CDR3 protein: CAWSPQDRHTEAFF
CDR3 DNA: TGTGCCTGGAGCCCCCAGGACAGACACACTGAAGCTTTCTTT

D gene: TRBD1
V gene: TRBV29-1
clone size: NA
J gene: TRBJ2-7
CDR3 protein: CSAFDRGSYEQYF
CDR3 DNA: TGCAGCGCTTTTGACAGGGGCTCCTACGAGCAGTACTTC

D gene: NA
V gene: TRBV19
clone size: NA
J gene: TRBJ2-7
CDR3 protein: CASSTYNEQYF
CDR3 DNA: TGTGCCAGTAGTACCTACAATGAGCAGTACTTC

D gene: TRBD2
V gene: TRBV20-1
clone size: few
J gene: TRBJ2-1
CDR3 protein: CSARDLNSGGGGHNEQFF
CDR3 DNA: TGCAGTGCTAGAGATTTGAATAGCGGGGGGGGAGGTCACAATGAGCAGTTCTTC

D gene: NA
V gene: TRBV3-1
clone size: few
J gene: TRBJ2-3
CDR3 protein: CASSHRGGTDTQYF
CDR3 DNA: TGTGCCAGCAGCCATAGGGGGGGCACAGATACGCAGTATTTT

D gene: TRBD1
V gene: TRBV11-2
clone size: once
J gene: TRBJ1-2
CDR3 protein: CASSLASDRVYGYTF
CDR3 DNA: TGTGCCAGCAGCTTAGCTTCGGACAGGGTCTATGGCTACACCTTC

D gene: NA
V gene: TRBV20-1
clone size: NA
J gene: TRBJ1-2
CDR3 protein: CSAIASHRDYGYTF
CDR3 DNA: TGCAGTGCTATCGCAAGTCACAGGGATTATGGCTACACCTTC

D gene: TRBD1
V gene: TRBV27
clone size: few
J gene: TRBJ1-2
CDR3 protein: CASSLDRGYGGYTF
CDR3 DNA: TGTGCCAGCAGTTTAGACAGGGGATATGGTGGCTACACCTTC

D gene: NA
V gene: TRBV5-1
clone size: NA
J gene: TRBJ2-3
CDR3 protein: CASSSRTASADTQYF
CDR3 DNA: TGCGCCAGCAGCTCGAGGACGGCTTCCGCAGATACGCAGTATTTT

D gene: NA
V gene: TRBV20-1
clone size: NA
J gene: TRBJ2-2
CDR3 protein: CSATNRPGELFF
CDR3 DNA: TGCAGTGCCACGAATAGACCCGGGGAGCTGTTTTTT

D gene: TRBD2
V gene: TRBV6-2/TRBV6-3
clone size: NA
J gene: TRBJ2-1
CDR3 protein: CASSGPGLAATSSYNEQFF
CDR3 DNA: TGTGCCAGCAGCGGACCGGGACTAGCGGCAACCAGCTCCTACAATGAGCAGTTCTTC

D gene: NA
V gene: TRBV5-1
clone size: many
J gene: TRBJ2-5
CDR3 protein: CASSLSFLVRGRETQYF
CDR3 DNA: TGCGCCAGCAGCTTGTCGTTTTTAGTGCGGGGTCGTGAGACCCAGTACTTC

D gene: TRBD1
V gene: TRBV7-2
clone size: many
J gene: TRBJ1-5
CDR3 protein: CASSPGTGGQPQHF
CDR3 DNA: TGTGCCAGCAGCCCCGGGACAGGGGGTCAGCCCCAGCATTTT

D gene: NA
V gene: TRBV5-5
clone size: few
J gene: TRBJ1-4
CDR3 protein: CASSLEDPSRTLATNEKLFF
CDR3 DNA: TGTGCCAGCAGCTTGGAAGATCCGTCTCGGACACTCGCAACTAATGAAAAACTGTTTTTT

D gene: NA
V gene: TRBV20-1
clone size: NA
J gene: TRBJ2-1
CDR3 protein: CSARDAVSGGNEQFF
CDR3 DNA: TGCAGTGCTAGAGATGCGGTATCCGGGGGCAATGAGCAGTTCTTC

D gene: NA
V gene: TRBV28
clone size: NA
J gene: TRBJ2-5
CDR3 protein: CASSSVLKETQYF
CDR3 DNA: TGTGCCAGCAGTTCCGTCCTGAAAGAGACCCAGTACTTC

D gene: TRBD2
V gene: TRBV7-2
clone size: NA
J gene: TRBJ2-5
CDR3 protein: CASSLGLAGGVTQYF
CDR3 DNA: TGTGCCAGCAGCTTGGGACTAGCGGGGGGGGTGACCCAGTACTTC

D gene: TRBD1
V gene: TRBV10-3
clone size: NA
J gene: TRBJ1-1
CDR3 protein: CAIERDRGTEAFF
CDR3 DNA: TGTGCCATCGAACGGGACAGGGGAACTGAAGCTTTCTTT

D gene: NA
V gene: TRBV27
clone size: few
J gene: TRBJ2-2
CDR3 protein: CVIGTPNTGELFF
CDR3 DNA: TGCGTCATAGGGACACCGAACACCGGGGAGCTGTTTTTT

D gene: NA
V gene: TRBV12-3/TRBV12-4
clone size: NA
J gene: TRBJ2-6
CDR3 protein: CASTTRDSGANVLTF
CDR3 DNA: TGTGCCAGCACAACCAGGGACTCTGGGGCCAACGTCCTGACTTTC

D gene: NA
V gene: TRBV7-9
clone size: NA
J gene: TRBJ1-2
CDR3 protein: CASSFREGYGYTF
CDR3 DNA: TGTGCCAGCAGCTTCAGGGAGGGCTATGGCTACACCTTC

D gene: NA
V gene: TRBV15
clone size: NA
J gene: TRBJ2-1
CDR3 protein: CATSRGAGYNEQFF
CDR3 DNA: TGTGCCACCAGCAGAGGGGCGGGATACAATGAGCAGTTCTTC

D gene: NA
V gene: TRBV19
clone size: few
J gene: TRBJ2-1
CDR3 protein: CASSRSSYNEQFF
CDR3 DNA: TGTGCCAGTTCCCGGAGCTCCTACAATGAGCAGTTCTTC

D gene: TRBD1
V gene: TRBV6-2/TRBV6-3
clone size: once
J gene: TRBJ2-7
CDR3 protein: CASSYGDSPSYEQYF
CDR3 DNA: TGTGCCAGCAGTTACGGGGACAGTCCCTCCTACGAGCAGTACTTC

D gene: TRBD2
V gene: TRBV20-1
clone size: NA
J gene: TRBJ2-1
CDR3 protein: CSARERAGPYYNEQFF
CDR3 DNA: TGCAGTGCTAGAGAGAGAGCGGGGCCTTACTACAATGAGCAGTTCTTC

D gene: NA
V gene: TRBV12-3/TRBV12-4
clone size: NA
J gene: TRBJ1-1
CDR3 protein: CASEREERGGTEAFF
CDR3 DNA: TGTGCCAGCGAGAGAGAAGAGAGGGGGGGAACTGAAGCTTTCTTT

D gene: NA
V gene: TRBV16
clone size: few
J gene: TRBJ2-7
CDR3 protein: CASSQFFREGLDEQYF
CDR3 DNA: TGTGCCAGCAGCCAATTCTTCCGGGAAGGGTTGGACGAGCAGTACTTC

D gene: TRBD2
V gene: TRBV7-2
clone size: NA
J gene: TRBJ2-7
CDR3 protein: CASSLVGSGQLSSYEQYF
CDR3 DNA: TGTGCCAGCAGCTTAGTGGGTAGCGGGCAACTCTCATCCTACGAGCAGTACTTC

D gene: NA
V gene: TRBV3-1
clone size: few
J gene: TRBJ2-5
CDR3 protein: CASSQEGGTFGTQYF
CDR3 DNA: TGTGCCAGCAGCCAAGAAGGGGGGACATTTGGGACCCAGTACTTC

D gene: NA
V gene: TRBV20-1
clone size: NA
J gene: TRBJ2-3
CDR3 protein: CSAWTDSGLAYTDTQYF
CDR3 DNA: TGCAGTGCTTGGACCGACAGTGGGCTAGCATACACAGATACGCAGTATTTT

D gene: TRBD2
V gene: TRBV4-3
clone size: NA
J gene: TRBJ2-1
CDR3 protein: CASSQVRGGNNEQFF
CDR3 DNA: TGCGCCAGCAGCCAAGTGCGCGGGGGGAACAATGAGCAGTTCTTC

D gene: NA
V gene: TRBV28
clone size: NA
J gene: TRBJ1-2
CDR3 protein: CASSAPGSNDYGYTF
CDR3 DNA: TGTGCCAGCAGTGCCCCCGGGAGCAACGACTATGGCTACACCTTC

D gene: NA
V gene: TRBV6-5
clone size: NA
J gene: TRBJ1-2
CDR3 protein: CASSYSFGEGYTF
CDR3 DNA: TGTGCCAGCAGTTACTCCTTCGGAGAAGGCTACACCTTC